Given below is one TCR beta chain in context. The authors' processing: Nucleated cell number was recorded as an estimate derived from reference gene primer amplification. Assay: immunoSEQ multiplex PCR; the TCRdb copy retains only in-frame clones and omits some. Clonal size and the V and J genes are those of that table, whereas D and trimming came from the DNA. This table has approximately 230,000 clones, about 90% appearing once. The sample originates from a study of blood T cell repertoires in COVID-19. The wider study: Material from acute and convalescent COVID-19 was sourced from the United States, Italy and Spain. Sources were T cells, B-cell-depleted T cells, or PBMCs; the material itself was cDNA or gDNA.

This CDR3 has 15 residues. J was trimmed by 3 bases and V by 1 base; bases with no gene match: 4. Germline lookup yields CDR1 MGHRA and CDR2 YSYEKL. The rearrangement uses TRBV4-1 and TRBJ2-7; 9 bases are shared with TRBD1. The receptor was isolated from a man older than 75 with acute or convalescent COVID-19. The sample comprised peripheral blood. This chain's CDR3 is CASSQGRTGDYEQYF. In DNA form, the CDR3 reads TGCGCCAGCAGCCAAGGAAGGACAGGGGACTACGAGCAGTACTTC.